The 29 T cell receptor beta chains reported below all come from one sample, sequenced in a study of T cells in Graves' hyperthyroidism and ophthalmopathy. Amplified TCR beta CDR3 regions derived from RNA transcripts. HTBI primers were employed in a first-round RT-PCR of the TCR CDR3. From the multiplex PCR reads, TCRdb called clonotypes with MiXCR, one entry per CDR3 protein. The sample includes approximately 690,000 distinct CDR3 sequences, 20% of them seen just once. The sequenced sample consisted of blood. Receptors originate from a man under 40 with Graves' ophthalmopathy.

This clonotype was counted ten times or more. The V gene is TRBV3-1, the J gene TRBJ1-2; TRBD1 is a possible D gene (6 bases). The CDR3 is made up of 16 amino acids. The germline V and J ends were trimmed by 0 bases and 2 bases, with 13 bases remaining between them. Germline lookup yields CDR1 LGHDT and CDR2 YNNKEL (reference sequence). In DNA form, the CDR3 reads TGTGCCAGCAGCCAAGATGGAGGGGGGGTGAACTATGGCTACACCTTC. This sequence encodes CASSQDGGGVNYGYTF.

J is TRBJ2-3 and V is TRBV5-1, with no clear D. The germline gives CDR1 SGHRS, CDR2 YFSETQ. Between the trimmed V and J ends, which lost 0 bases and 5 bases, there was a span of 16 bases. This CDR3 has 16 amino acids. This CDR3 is CASSLGVGSPGDTQYF. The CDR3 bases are TGCGCCAGCAGCTTGGGGGTCGGGTCCCCAGGAGATACGCAGTATTTT. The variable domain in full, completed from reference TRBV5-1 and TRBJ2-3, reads KAGVTQTPRYLIKTRGQQVTLSCSPISGHRSVSWYQQTPGQGLQFLFEYFSETQRNKGNFPGRFSGRQFSNSRSEMNVSTLELGDSALYLCASSLGVGSPGDTQYFGPGTRLTVL.

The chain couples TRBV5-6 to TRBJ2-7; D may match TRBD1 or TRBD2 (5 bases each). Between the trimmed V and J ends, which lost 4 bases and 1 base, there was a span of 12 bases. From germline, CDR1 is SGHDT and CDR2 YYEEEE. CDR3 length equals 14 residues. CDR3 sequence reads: CASSTRDPSYEQYF. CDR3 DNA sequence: TGTGCCAGCAGCACAAGGGACCCGTCCTACGAGCAGTACTTC.

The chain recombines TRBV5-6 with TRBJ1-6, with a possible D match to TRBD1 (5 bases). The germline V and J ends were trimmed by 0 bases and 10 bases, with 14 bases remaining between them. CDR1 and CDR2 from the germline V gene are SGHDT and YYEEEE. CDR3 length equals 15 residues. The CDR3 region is CASSLGGLEGSPLHF. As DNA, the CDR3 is TGTGCCAGCAGCTTGGGGGGACTCGAGGGATCACCCCTCCACTTT.

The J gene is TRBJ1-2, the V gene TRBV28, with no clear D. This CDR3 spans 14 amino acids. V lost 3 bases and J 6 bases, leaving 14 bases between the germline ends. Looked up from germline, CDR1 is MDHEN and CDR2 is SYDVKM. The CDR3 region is CASSFAQFGDGYTF. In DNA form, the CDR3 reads TGTGCCAGCAGTTTTGCCCAGTTTGGAGATGGCTACACCTTC.

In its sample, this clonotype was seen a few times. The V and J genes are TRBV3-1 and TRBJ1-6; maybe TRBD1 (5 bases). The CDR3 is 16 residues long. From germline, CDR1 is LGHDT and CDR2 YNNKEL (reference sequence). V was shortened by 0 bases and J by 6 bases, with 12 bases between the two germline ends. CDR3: CASSQDRRGRNSPLHF. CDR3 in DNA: TGTGCCAGCAGCCAAGACAGGAGGGGTCGTAATTCACCCCTCCACTTT.

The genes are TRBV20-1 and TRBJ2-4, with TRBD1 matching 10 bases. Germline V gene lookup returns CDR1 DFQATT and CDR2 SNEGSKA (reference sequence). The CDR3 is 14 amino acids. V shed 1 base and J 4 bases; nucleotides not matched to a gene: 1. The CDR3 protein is CSARGQGAKNIQYF. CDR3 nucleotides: TGCAGTGCTAGAGGACAGGGGGCGAAAAACATTCAGTACTTC.

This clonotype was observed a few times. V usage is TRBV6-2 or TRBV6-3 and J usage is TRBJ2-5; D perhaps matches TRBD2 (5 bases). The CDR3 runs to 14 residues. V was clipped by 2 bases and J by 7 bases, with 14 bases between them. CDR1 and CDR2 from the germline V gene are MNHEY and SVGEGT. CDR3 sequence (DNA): TGTGCCAGCAGTTACCAAGACTGGGCGGGGACCCAGTACTTC. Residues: CASSYQDWAGTQYF.

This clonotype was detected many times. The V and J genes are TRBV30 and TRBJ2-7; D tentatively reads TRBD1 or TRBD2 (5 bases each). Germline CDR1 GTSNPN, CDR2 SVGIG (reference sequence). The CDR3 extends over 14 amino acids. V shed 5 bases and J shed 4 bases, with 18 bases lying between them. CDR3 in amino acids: CAWGYSGTRYEQYF. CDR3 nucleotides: TGTGCCTGGGGGTACTCCGGGACGAGATACGAGCAGTACTTC.

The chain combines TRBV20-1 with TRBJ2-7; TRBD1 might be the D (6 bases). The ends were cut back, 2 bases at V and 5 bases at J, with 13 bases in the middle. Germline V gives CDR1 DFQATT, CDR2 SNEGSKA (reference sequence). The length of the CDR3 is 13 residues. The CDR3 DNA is TGCAGTGCTAGATCTCACAGGGACCACGAGCAGTACTTC. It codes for CSARSHRDHEQYF.

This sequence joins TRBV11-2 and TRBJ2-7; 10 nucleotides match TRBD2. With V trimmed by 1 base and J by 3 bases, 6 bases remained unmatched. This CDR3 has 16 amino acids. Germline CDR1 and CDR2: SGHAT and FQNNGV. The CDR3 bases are TGTGCCAGCAGCTTAGGGATTAGCGGGAGGAGCTACGAGCAGTACTTC. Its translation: CASSLGISGRSYEQYF.

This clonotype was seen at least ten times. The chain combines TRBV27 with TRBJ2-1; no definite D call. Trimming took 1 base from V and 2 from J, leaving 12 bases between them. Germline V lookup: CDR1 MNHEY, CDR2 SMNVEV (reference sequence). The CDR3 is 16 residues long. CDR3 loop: CASSLFVGSPYNEQFF. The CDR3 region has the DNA TGTGCCAGCAGTTTATTCGTCGGTAGTCCCTACAATGAGCAGTTCTTC.

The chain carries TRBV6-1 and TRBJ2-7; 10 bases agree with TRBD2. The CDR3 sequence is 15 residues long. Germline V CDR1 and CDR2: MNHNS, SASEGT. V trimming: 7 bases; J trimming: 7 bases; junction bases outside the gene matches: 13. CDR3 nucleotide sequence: TGTGCCAGCAAGAAGAAGCGGGGGGGGGTGGGAGAGCAGTACTTC. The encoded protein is CASKKKRGGVGEQYF.

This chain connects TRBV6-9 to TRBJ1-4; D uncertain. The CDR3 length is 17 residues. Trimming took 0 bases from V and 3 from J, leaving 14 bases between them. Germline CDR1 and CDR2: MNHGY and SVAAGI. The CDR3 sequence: CASSYSWPMWANEKLFF. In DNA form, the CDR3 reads TGTGCCAGCAGTTATTCTTGGCCCATGTGGGCTAATGAAAAACTGTTTTTT.

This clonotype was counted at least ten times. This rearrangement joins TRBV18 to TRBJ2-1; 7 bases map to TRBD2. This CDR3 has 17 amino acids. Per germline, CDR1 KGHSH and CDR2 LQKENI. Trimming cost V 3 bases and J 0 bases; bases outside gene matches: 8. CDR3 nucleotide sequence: TGTGCCAGCTCACCGTTTGCGGGAGCGGGCTCCTACAATGAGCAGTTCTTC. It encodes CASSPFAGAGSYNEQFF.

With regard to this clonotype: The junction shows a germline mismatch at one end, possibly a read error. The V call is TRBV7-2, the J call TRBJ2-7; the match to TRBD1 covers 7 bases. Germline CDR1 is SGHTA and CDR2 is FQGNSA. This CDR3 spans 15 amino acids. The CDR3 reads CASGLDRRYSYEQYF. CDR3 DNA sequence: TGTGCCAGCGGCTTGGACAGGCGGTATTCCTACGAGCAGTACTTC.

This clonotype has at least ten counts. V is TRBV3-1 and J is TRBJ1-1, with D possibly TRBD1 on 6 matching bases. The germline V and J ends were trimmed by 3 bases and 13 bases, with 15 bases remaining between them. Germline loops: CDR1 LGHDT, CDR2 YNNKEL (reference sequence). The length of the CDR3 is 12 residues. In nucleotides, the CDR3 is TGTGCCAGCAGCCAGAAACAGGGAAGAGGTTTCTTT. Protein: CASSQKQGRGFF.

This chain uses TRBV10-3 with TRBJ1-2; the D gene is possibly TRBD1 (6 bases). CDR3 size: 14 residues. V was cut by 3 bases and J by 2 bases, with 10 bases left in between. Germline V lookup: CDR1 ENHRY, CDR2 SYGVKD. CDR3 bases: TGTGCCATCAGTGATGGCAGGGGCAACTATGGCTACACCTTC. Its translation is CAISDGRGNYGYTF.

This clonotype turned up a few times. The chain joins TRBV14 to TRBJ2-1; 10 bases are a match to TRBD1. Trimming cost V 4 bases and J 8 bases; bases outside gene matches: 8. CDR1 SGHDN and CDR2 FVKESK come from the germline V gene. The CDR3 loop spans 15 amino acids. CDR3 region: CASSLLGTGDDEQFF. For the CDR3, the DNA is TGTGCCAGCAGCCTACTTGGGACAGGGGACGATGAGCAGTTCTTC.

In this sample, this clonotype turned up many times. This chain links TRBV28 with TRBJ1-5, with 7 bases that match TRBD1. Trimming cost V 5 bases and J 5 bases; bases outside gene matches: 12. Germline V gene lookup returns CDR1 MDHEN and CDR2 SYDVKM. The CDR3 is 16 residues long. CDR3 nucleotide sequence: TGTGCCAGCAGTATCGTACAGGGGTTTGGCCATCAGCCCCAGCATTTT. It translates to CASSIVQGFGHQPQHF.

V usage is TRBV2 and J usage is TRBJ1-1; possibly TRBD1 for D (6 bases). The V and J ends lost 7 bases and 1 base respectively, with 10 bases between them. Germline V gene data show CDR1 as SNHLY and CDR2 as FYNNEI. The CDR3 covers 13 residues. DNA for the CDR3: TGTGCCAGCAAGGAGGGGGGGAACACTGAAGCTTTCTTT. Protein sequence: CASKEGGNTEAFF.

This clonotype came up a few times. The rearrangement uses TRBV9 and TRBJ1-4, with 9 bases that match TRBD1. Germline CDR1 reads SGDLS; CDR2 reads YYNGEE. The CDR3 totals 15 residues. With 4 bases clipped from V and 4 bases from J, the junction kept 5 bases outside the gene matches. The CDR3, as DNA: TGTGCCAGCAGCTTTGACAGGGGGATTAATGAAAAACTGTTTTTT. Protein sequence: CASSFDRGINEKLFF. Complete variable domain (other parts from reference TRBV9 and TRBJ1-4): DSGVTQTPKHLITATGQRVTLRCSPRSGDLSVYWYQQSLDQGLQFLIQYYNGEERAKGNILERFSAQQFPDLHSELNLSSLELGDSALYFCASSFDRGINEKLFFGSGTQLSVL.

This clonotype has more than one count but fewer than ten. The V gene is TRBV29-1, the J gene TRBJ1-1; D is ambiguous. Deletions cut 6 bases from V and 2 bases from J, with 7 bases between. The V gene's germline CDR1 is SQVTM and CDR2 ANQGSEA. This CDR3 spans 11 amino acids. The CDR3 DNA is TGCAGCGTACCGGTTAACACTGAAGCTTTCTTT. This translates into CSVPVNTEAFF.

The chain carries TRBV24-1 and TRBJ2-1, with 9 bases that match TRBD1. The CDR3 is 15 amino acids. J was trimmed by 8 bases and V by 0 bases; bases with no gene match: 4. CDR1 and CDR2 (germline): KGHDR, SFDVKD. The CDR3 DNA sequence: TGTGCCACCAGTGATTTGCGGGGACAGGGCCATGAGCAGTTCTTC. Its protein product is CATSDLRGQGHEQFF.

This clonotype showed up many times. The CDR3 bases are TGTGCCAGCAGGAGGATAAGAGGCACAGATACGCAGTATTTT. Translated, it gives CASRRIRGTDTQYF. The chain links TRBV28 to TRBJ2-3; D is ambiguous. V was shortened by 6 bases and J by 1 base, with 11 bases between the two germline ends. The CDR3 spans 14 residues. CDR1 MDHEN and CDR2 SYDVKM come from the germline V gene.

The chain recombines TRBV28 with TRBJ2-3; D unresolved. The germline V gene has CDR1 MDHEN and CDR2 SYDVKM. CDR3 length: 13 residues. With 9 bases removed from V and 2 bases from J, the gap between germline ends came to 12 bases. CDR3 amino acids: CASCPGPTDTQYF. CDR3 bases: TGTGCCAGTTGTCCAGGTCCCACAGATACGCAGTATTTT. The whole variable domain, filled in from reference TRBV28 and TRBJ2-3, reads DVKVTQSSRYLVKRTGEKVFLECVQDMDHENMFWYRQDPGLGLRLIYFSYDVKMKEKGDIPEGYSVSREKKERFSLILESASTNQTSMYLCASCPGPTDTQYFGPGTRLTVL.

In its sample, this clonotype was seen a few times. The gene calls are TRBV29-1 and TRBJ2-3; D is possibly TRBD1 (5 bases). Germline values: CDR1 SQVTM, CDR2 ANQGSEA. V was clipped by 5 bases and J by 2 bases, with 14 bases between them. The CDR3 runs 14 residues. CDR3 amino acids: CSVSLGAYTDTQYF. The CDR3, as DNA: TGCAGCGTTAGTTTAGGGGCCTACACAGATACGCAGTATTTT.

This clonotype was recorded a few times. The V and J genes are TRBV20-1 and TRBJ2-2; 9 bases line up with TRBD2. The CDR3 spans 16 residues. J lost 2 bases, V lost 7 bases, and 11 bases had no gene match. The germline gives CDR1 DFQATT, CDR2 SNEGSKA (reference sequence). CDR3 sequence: CSVLPPSGANTGELFF. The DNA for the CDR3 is TGCAGTGTTTTACCCCCTAGCGGGGCAAACACCGGGGAGCTGTTTTTT.

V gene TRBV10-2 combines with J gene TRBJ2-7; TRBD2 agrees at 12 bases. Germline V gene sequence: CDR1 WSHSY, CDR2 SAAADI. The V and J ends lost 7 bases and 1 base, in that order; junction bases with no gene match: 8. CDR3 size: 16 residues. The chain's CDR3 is CASTERTSGTSYEQYF. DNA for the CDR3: TGCGCCAGCACCGAAAGGACTAGCGGGACTTCCTACGAGCAGTACTTC.